Included here is one T cell receptor beta chain sequence, with context. How the authors handled the data: Reference gene primer amplification gave nucleated cell count estimates. Here immunoSEQ multiplex PCR was the method, and the copy in TCRdb shows in-frame clones only, minus some. V and J calls and clone size are copied from that table; D and trimming were computed from the DNA. The sample lists approximately 140,000 clones; about 89% were seen once. These data belong to a study of blood T cell repertoires in COVID-19. On the study more broadly: Italy, Spain and the United States were the sources of the convalescent and acute COVID-19 samples. PBMCs, B-cell-depleted T cells, or T cells were the source of the cDNA or gDNA that made up the material.

From germline, CDR1 is MNHEY and CDR2 SMNVEV (reference sequence). Trimming at V came to 6 bases and at J to 5 bases, leaving 16 bases not matched to a gene. The CDR3 totals 16 residues. This rearrangement joins TRBV27 to TRBJ2-7; 7 bases map to TRBD2. The sample consisted of peripheral blood. The origin of this receptor is a man in his forties or fifties with active or convalescent COVID-19. The DNA of the CDR3 is TGTGCCAGCAGCCAAATGGGAGGGAGGGCCGGTAACGAGCAGTACTTC. Protein product: CASSQMGGRAGNEQYF.